These 20 T cell receptor beta chains share one sample of origin, sequenced in a study of OX40 agonist ivuxolimab in advanced cancers. Generated by immunoSEQ multiplex PCR, the TCRdb table keeps only in-frame clones and is missing some. The data show approximately 120,000 clones, under 95% seen once. Sequencing used CD4+ or CD8+ T cells sorted from blood, obtained in a trial of the OX40 agonist ivuxolimab. These TCRs come from an adult with an advanced solid tumor such as melanoma, head and neck, liver or kidney cancer.

The sample holds one count of this clone. This rearrangement joins TRBV7-3 to TRBJ1-1, with D possibly matching TRBD1 (6 bases). The CDR3 extends over 13 amino acids. V was shortened by 4 bases and J by 4 bases, with 10 bases between the two germline ends. In germline, CDR1 is SGHTA, CDR2 FQGTGA. This chain's CDR3 is CASSSQGSTEAFF. For the CDR3, the DNA is TGTGCCAGCAGCTCACAGGGTAGCACTGAAGCTTTCTTT.

This sequence joins TRBV9 and TRBJ2-7; 7 nucleotides line up with TRBD2. Trimming removed 0 bases from V and 2 bases from J; junction bases left unmatched: 5. CDR1 and CDR2 (germline): SGDLS, YYNGEE. This CDR3 has 15 residues. The CDR3 spells CASSVGLAEAYEQYF. Here the CDR3 DNA reads TGTGCCAGCAGCGTAGGTCTAGCGGAGGCCTACGAGCAGTACTTC. Full variable domain (remainder filled in from reference TRBV9 and TRBJ2-7): DSGVTQTPKHLITATGQRVTLRCSPRSGDLSVYWYQQSLDQGLQFLIQYYNGEERAKGNILERFSAQQFPDLHSELNLSSLELGDSALYFCASSVGLAEAYEQYFGPGTRLTVT.

The rearrangement links TRBV28 to TRBJ2-7; 7 bases line up with TRBD1. The CDR3 runs 14 residues. J was trimmed by 1 base and V by 7 bases; bases with no gene match: 7. CDR1 is MDHEN, CDR2 SYDVKM, per germline. This CDR3 reads CASKAMGQSYEQYF. The CDR3 nucleotides are TGTGCCAGCAAGGCGATGGGACAGTCCTACGAGCAGTACTTC.

This clone has more than one count but fewer than ten. The genes are TRBV27 and TRBJ1-2; D gene uncertain. CDR3 size: 12 residues. Trimming shortened V by 5 bases and J by 0 bases, and 4 bases separated the two germline ends. Germline V gene data show CDR1 as MNHEY and CDR2 as SMNVEV (reference sequence). CDR3 protein: CASSDSNYGYTF. CDR3 in DNA: TGTGCCAGCAGTGACTCTAACTATGGCTACACCTTC.

This chain joins TRBV7-9 and TRBJ1-4; no definite D call. CDR1 and CDR2 (germline): SEHNR, FQNEAQ (reference sequence). The CDR3 runs 15 residues. V was shortened by 5 bases and J by 3 bases, with 13 bases between the two germline ends. This chain's CDR3 is CASSPWIRANEKLFF. For the CDR3, the DNA is TGTGCCAGCAGCCCCTGGATACGAGCTAATGAAAAACTGTTTTTT.

In its sample, this clone was seen once. V gene TRBV19 combines with J gene TRBJ1-4, with D possibly being TRBD1 (6 bases). Germline loops: CDR1 LNHDA, CDR2 SQIVND (reference sequence). Trimming took off 5 bases at V and 3 bases at J, with 13 bases between the two ends. This CDR3 comprises 15 residues. The CDR3 is CASSAYRAANEKLFF. CDR3 coding DNA: TGTGCCAGTAGTGCCTACAGGGCTGCTAATGAAAAACTGTTTTTT. The full variable domain, its missing parts supplied by reference TRBV19 and TRBJ1-4, is DGGITQSPKYLFRKEGQNVTLSCEQNLNHDAMYWYRQDPGQGLRLIYYSQIVNDFQKGDIAEGYSVSREKKESFPLTVTSAQKNPTAFYLCASSAYRAANEKLFFGSGTQLSVL.

This chain links TRBV27 with TRBJ2-1; TRBD2 might be the D (5 bases). Germline assignment: CDR1 MNHEY and CDR2 SMNVEV (reference sequence). The ends were cut back, 2 bases at V and 4 bases at J, with 12 bases in the middle. This CDR3 region has 15 residues. CDR3 loop: CASSLVTGSYNEQFF. In DNA, the CDR3 is TGTGCCAGCAGTTTAGTTACGGGAAGTTACAATGAGCAGTTCTTC.

The chain links TRBV30 to TRBJ1-4, with D possibly matching TRBD1 (6 bases). Deletions cut 5 bases from V and 1 base from J, with 8 bases between. The CDR3 is 13 residues long. Germline V gene lookup returns CDR1 GTSNPN and CDR2 SVGIG (reference sequence). The CDR3 nucleotides read TGTGCCTGGGGACAGAGAACTAATGAAAAACTGTTTTTT. Its protein product is CAWGQRTNEKLFF.

The genes are TRBV7-9 and TRBJ1-5; 8 nucleotides line up with TRBD1. This CDR3 spans 14 amino acids. The germline gives CDR1 SEHNR, CDR2 FQNEAQ (reference sequence). J lost 3 bases, V lost 5 bases, and 3 bases had no gene match. CDR3 nucleotides: TGTGCCAGCAGCCAGGACAGGGTCAATCAGCCCCAGCATTTT. This encodes CASSQDRVNQPQHF.

The chain links TRBV6-4 to TRBJ2-1; no firm D call. V shed 0 bases and J shed 4 bases, with 22 bases lying between them. CDR1 is MRHNA and CDR2 is SNTAGT in the germline V gene. This CDR3 spans 19 amino acids. The CDR3 spells CASSDSIFVAAVKYNEQFF. In DNA, the CDR3 is TGTGCCAGCAGTGACTCGATATTCGTGGCGGCAGTAAAGTACAATGAGCAGTTCTTC.

The V and J genes are TRBV12-5 and TRBJ2-1; D gene ambiguous. CDR3 length equals 12 residues. V lost 2 bases to trimming and J lost 8 bases, with 7 bases between them. CDR1 and CDR2 (germline): LGHNT, FRNRAP. CDR3 sequence: CASGLFIDEQFF. CDR3 nucleotides: TGTGCTAGTGGTTTGTTCATAGATGAGCAGTTCTTC.

This clone has a single count. The DNA for the CDR3 is TGTGCCAGCAGTTTATATGCCTCGCCATCAAACAATGAGCAGTTCTTC. Translating it yields CASSLYASPSNNEQFF. This chain connects TRBV28 to TRBJ2-1; D is uncertain. This CDR3 has 16 amino acids. The V gene lost 1 base and the J gene lost 5 bases, with 15 bases spanning the gap. The germline V gene encodes CDR1 MDHEN and CDR2 SYDVKM.

The chain combines TRBV6-6 with TRBJ2-7, with 7 nucleotides matching TRBD1. The CDR3 sequence is 14 residues long. Losses at the gene ends were 4 bases for V and 0 bases for J; bases not matched to a gene: 3. CDR1 and CDR2 (germline): MNHNY, SVGAGI (reference sequence). The CDR3 coding sequence is TGTGCCAGCAGTTCCGGGACAGCCTCCTACGAGCAGTACTTC. This sequence encodes CASSSGTASYEQYF.

The gene calls are TRBV5-1 and TRBJ2-1; 9 nucleotides agree with TRBD2. Germline trimming cut 4 bases from V and 9 bases from J; bases unmatched to any gene: 11. CDR3 length: 15 amino acids. The germline gives CDR1 SGHRS, CDR2 YFSETQ. In nucleotides, the CDR3 is TGCGCCAGCAGCAAACTAGCGGGTCCTCAGGCTGAGCAGTTCTTC. Translated, it gives CASSKLAGPQAEQFF.

V and J are TRBV7-9 and TRBJ1-3, with 9 bases aligning to TRBD1. V gave up 5 bases and J gave up 3 bases; unmatched junction bases: 11. The germline V gene has CDR1 SEHNR and CDR2 FQNEAQ (reference sequence). This CDR3 contains 17 residues. The DNA for the CDR3 is TGTGCCAGCAGCCTAACTACAGGGGGCGAGCTTGGAAACACCATATATTTT. Residues: CASSLTTGGELGNTIYF.

The chain uses TRBV28 and TRBJ2-7, with a tentative D call TRBD1 (6 bases). The ends were cut back, 7 bases at V and 3 bases at J, with 19 bases in the middle. This CDR3 has 15 residues. The germline gives CDR1 MDHEN, CDR2 SYDVKM. The CDR3 DNA sequence: TGTGCCAGCAACAGGGTATCAGATACGTACTACGAGCAGTACTTC. As protein: CASNRVSDTYYEQYF.

This chain connects TRBV27 to TRBJ2-3; D is undetermined. The germline V and J ends were trimmed by 5 bases and 0 bases, with 12 bases remaining between them. In germline, CDR1 is MNHEY, CDR2 SMNVEV (reference sequence). The CDR3 is 15 residues long. The CDR3 is CASSTRPHSTDTQYF. Written as DNA, the CDR3 is TGTGCCAGCAGTACCAGACCCCATAGCACAGATACGCAGTATTTT.

The chain links TRBV6-5 to TRBJ2-2; D is ambiguous. With 2 bases removed from V and 6 bases from J, the gap between germline ends came to 13 bases. The CDR3 has 15 amino acids. Germline V CDR1 and CDR2: MNHEY, SVGAGI. The CDR3 spells CASSYRTSQAGELFF. CDR3 DNA: TGTGCCAGCAGTTACCGGACCAGTCAGGCCGGGGAGCTGTTTTTT.

This clone appeared once. The chain is built from TRBV18 and TRBJ1-4, with D unclear. The CDR3 contains 14 residues. Germline CDR1 and CDR2: KGHSH and LQKENI. Trimming stripped 4 bases from V and 0 bases from J, with 6 bases between. The CDR3 DNA is TGTGCCAGCTCACTTATAGCAACTAATGAAAAACTGTTTTTT. Amino acid sequence: CASSLIATNEKLFF.

The chain carries TRBV18 and TRBJ1-5; the D is unclear. The CDR3 is 15 residues long. Germline V gene sequence: CDR1 KGHSH, CDR2 LQKENI. V dropped 3 bases and J dropped 5 bases, with 14 bases sitting between them. CDR3 coding DNA: TGTGCCAGCTCACCGGGGAAGTCGGAGGATCAGCCCCAGCATTTT. It yields the protein CASSPGKSEDQPQHF.